The 4 T cell receptor beta chains below come from one sample, sequenced in a study of shared clonotypes between healthy human individuals. Only in-frame clones appear in the TCRdb table, and some are missing; sequencing was by immunoSEQ multiplex PCR. Here the sample spans over a million clones, about 75% being singletons. The source material was memory CD4+ T cells sorted from blood. Subset meaning: CD45RA-negative fraction. Every receptor here comes from a man younger than 35 in good health.

The chain couples TRBV28 to TRBJ1-5, with a possible D match to TRBD1 (6 bases). The germline V and J ends were trimmed by 7 bases and 2 bases, with 18 bases remaining between them. CDR1 and CDR2 from the germline V gene are MDHEN and SYDVKM. This CDR3 comprises 16 residues. The CDR3 sequence: CASKPKQGVRNQPQHF. The CDR3, as DNA: TGTGCCAGCAAGCCTAAACAGGGCGTACGCAATCAGCCCCAGCATTTT.

This clone was seen just once. The rearrangement links TRBV19 to TRBJ2-7; 7 bases align to TRBD2. The germline CDR1 and CDR2 sequences are LNHDA and SQIVND (reference sequence). V lost 6 bases to trimming and J lost 2 bases; unmatched junction nucleotides: 13. This CDR3 is 16 amino acids long. CDR3 sequence (DNA): TGTGCCAGTAGCACAAACCCCATAGCGGGTACCTACGAGCAGTACTTC. Translation: CASSTNPIAGTYEQYF.

This clone has just a few counts. The chain combines TRBV18 with TRBJ2-5, with a weak D call TRBD1 (6 bases). The J call may be in error: the DNA end matches TRBJ2-7 better. Looked up from germline, CDR1 is KGHSH and CDR2 is LQKENI. There are 12 residues in the CDR3. The CDR3 loop is CASSVGHYEQYF. CDR3 sequence (DNA): TGTGCCAGCTCTGTGGGACACTACGAGCAGTACTTC.

J is TRBJ2-7 and V is TRBV18; D might be TRBD2 (5 bases). The V gene's germline CDR1 is KGHSH and CDR2 LQKENI. The length of the CDR3 is 12 residues. V was trimmed by 4 bases and J by 4 bases, leaving 8 bases between them. CDR3 region: CASSRGGYEQYF. Here the CDR3 DNA reads TGTGCCAGCTCACGTGGAGGATACGAGCAGTACTTC. Based on the CDR3 plus reference TRBV18 and TRBJ2-7, the full variable domain is NAGVMQNPRHLVRRRGQEARLRCSPMKGHSHVYWYRQLPEEGLKFMVYLQKENIIDESGMPKERFSAEFPKEGPSILRIQQVVRGDSAAYFCASSRGGYEQYFGPGTRLTVT.